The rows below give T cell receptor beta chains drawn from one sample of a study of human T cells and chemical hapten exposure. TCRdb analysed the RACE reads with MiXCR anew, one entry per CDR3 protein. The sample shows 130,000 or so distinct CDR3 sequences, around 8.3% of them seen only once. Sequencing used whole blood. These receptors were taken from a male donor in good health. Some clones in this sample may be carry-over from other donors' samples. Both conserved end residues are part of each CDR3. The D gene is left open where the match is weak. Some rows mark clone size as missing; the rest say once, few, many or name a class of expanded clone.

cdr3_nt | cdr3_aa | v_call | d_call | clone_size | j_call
TGTGCCAGCAGCTTAGGTCCCGACAGCACCTATGGCTACACCTTC | CASSLGPDSTYGYTF | TRBV7-2 | NA | many | TRBJ1-2
TGCAGCGGTGGAGGTACTAGCGGGTCGTCCTACGAGCAGTACTTC | CSGGGTSGSSYEQYF | TRBV29-1 | TRBD2 | NA | TRBJ2-7
TGTGCCAGCAGCTTAGACGGACCCCAAGAGACCCAGTACTTC | CASSLDGPQETQYF | TRBV7-3 | NA | NA | TRBJ2-5
TGCGCCAGCAGCCAAGAAGGCCAGGAGGACTACGAGCAGTACTTC | CASSQEGQEDYEQYF | TRBV4-3 | NA | many | TRBJ2-7
TGTGCCAGCAGCCAAGGGGCCCGAGCGGACAAGCAGTTCTTC | CASSQGARADKQFF | TRBV14 | NA | NA | TRBJ2-1
TGTGCCAGCAGCCCCGGGATAGGGACTAGCGGGATCTACAATGAGCAGTTCTTC | CASSPGIGTSGIYNEQFF | TRBV4-2 | TRBD2 | few | TRBJ2-1
TGCAGTGCTAGTAGGGTCAACGAGCAGTACTTC | CSASRVNEQYF | TRBV20-1 | NA | NA | TRBJ2-7
TGTGCCAGCAGTGAAAACACTGAAGCTTTCTTT | CASSENTEAFF | TRBV6-1 | NA | few | TRBJ1-1
TGTGCCAGCAGTTTATACGGCAGGGATAGTGAAAAACTGTTTTTT | CASSLYGRDSEKLFF | TRBV12-3/TRBV12-4 | NA | few | TRBJ1-4
TGCAGCGCCGCACCTGGGACAGCCGGAAACACCATATATTTT | CSAAPGTAGNTIYF | TRBV29-1 | TRBD1 | many | TRBJ1-3
TGTGCCAGCAGCTTCGGGGGAGTCTACGAGCAGTACTTC | CASSFGGVYEQYF | TRBV5-6 | NA | NA | TRBJ2-7
TGTGCCAGTAGTGACACGGCAGGGGAAGCTTTCTTT | CASSDTAGEAFF | TRBV19 | NA | NA | TRBJ1-1
TGTGCCACCAGTGATACGGGACTAGCGGGAGAGACCCAGTACTTC | CATSDTGLAGETQYF | TRBV24-1 | TRBD2 | few | TRBJ2-5
TGCGCCAGTTCGGTGGGGGACGGAAGTATGAACACTGAAGCTTTCTTT | CASSVGDGSMNTEAFF | TRBV4-1 | NA | many | TRBJ1-1
TGCAGTGCTAGCCGGGACAGGGACTATAGCAATCAGCCCCAGCATTTT | CSASRDRDYSNQPQHF | TRBV20-1 | TRBD1 | few | TRBJ1-5
TGTGCCAGCAGCGTTACAGGGGGCGATGAAAAACTGTTTTTT | CASSVTGGDEKLFF | TRBV9 | TRBD1 | NA | TRBJ1-4
TGTGCCAGCAGTATGGGGGGCGGGGGCACTGAAGCTTTCTTT | CASSMGGGGTEAFF | TRBV6-6 | NA | many | TRBJ1-1
TGTGCCAGCAGCGTAGGGGACAGGGTTGAGACCCAGTACTTC | CASSVGDRVETQYF | TRBV9 | TRBD1 | NA | TRBJ2-5
TGTGCCAGCAGTGTAAGGGACAGGGCTGGGAATGAGCAGTTCTTC | CASSVRDRAGNEQFF | TRBV6-4 | TRBD1 | many | TRBJ2-1
TGCGCCAGCACCACGACAGGGAAGAACACTGAAGCTTTCTTT | CASTTTGKNTEAFF | TRBV5-1 | TRBD1 | many | TRBJ1-1
TGTGCCAGCAGTCCCGGGACTAGCAACGGCAATGAGCAGTTCTTC | CASSPGTSNGNEQFF | TRBV6-6 | TRBD2 | many | TRBJ2-1
TGTGCCAGCAGCCCGAAGTACCCCGGGACAGGTTTCTACAATGAGCAGTTCTTC | CASSPKYPGTGFYNEQFF | TRBV14 | TRBD1 | NA | TRBJ2-1
TGTGCCAGTAGTATAGCGGGTAGGAGCTCCTACGAGCAGTACTTC | CASSIAGRSSYEQYF | TRBV19 | NA | few | TRBJ2-7
TGTGCCAGCAGCAAAAAGGGGCTGGGCTACTTC | CASSKKGLGYF | TRBV21-1 | NA | NA | TRBJ2-7
TGTGCGGTAGGAACAGACTCCTACGAGCAGTACTTC | CAVGTDSYEQYF | TRBV11-2 | NA | few | TRBJ2-7
TGTGCCTGGAGTGCCGGACAGGGAGGGAGGACTGAAGCTTTCTTT | CAWSAGQGGRTEAFF | TRBV30 | TRBD1 | NA | TRBJ1-1
TGTGCCAGCAGTCAGGGGGAGAGTACCGGGGAGCTGTTTTTT | CASSQGESTGELFF | TRBV12-3/TRBV12-4 | TRBD1 | few | TRBJ2-2
TGCGCCAGCAGCTTGGGGCTAGCGCCCGATGAGCAGTTCTTC | CASSLGLAPDEQFF | TRBV5-1 | NA | few | TRBJ2-1
TGCAGCGTTGAACTAGCGGGTGACTACGAGCAGTACTTC | CSVELAGDYEQYF | TRBV29-1 | TRBD2 | many | TRBJ2-7
TGTGCCAGCAGTGCTAGACAGGGGGCCGGCACTGAAGCTTTCTTT | CASSARQGAGTEAFF | TRBV6-4 | TRBD1 | few | TRBJ1-1
TGTGCCAGCAGCACAGGGCCCGGGGATAGCAATCAGCCCCAGCATTTT | CASSTGPGDSNQPQHF | TRBV7-9 | NA | NA | TRBJ1-5
TGTGCTAGTGGTTTGGTATTAGCGACAGCAACTAATGAAAAACTGTTTTTT | CASGLVLATATNEKLFF | TRBV12-5 | NA | few | TRBJ1-4
TGTGCCAGCAGTGTGGAGAAATACTCCTACAATGAGCAGTTCTTC | CASSVEKYSYNEQFF | TRBV12-3/TRBV12-4 | NA | few | TRBJ2-1
TGCGCCAGCAGCTTAAAGCTCCGGGACCGTAGATCCTACGAGCAGTACTTC | CASSLKLRDRRSYEQYF | TRBV5-1 | NA | few | TRBJ2-7
TGTGCCATCAGCCCCCGGGACAGGGGACGTCTAGCGGGAGGGTACAATGAGCAGTTCTTC | CAISPRDRGRLAGGYNEQFF | TRBV10-3 | TRBD2 | NA | TRBJ2-1
TGTGCCAGCAGCTCGCATGACCCGGGGGGTGGAACAGATACGCAGTATTTT | CASSSHDPGGGTDTQYF | TRBV7-2 | TRBD2 | NA | TRBJ2-3
TGTGCCAGCAGCGCCCTAGCGGGGATCCCCTACAATGAGCAGTTCTTC | CASSALAGIPYNEQFF | TRBV7-9 | TRBD2 | few | TRBJ2-1
TGTGCCAGCAGCGGAGAAGGAAATCAGCCCCAGCATTTT | CASSGEGNQPQHF | TRBV7-9 | NA | few | TRBJ1-5
TGTGCCAGCAGCTTCCAGGGGGCAGGGGCCACAGATACGCAGTATTTT | CASSFQGAGATDTQYF | TRBV7-2 | TRBD1 | few | TRBJ2-3
TGTGCCAGCAGTTACGGGGGGGCTGGAAACACTGAAGCTTTCTTT | CASSYGGAGNTEAFF | TRBV6-2/TRBV6-3 | NA | many | TRBJ1-1
TGTGCTAGTGGTTTGGTTTTACAGGGCCTGGGGTATGAGCAGTTCTTC | CASGLVLQGLGYEQFF | TRBV12-5 | NA | few | TRBJ2-1
TGTGCCAGCAGCCCTATGATGGGGGATGATGAGCAGTTCTTC | CASSPMMGDDEQFF | TRBV5-4 | NA | NA | TRBJ2-1
TGCAGTGCTAGAGCCTCCGGGACTAGCGGAGATACGCAGTATTTT | CSARASGTSGDTQYF | TRBV20-1 | TRBD2 | many | TRBJ2-3
TGTGCCAGCAGCGTCAGCGACGGCCATAGGAATTCACCCCTCCACTTT | CASSVSDGHRNSPLHF | TRBV9 | NA | NA | TRBJ1-6
TGTGCCAGCAGCTTTTCTTGGACAGTGAACACCGGGGAGCTGTTTTTT | CASSFSWTVNTGELFF | TRBV5-4 | NA | many | TRBJ2-2
TGTGCCAGCAGTTACGATGACACCTTCGTTAATTCACCCCTCCACTTT | CASSYDDTFVNSPLHF | TRBV6-5 | NA | NA | TRBJ1-6
TGCAGTGCTAGAGACCCCGGAGATAGCAATCAGCCCCAGCATTTT | CSARDPGDSNQPQHF | TRBV20-1 | NA | few | TRBJ1-5
TGCAGCGTTGCGGGGGCGGCGAAAGAGACCCAGTACTTC | CSVAGAAKETQYF | TRBV29-1 | NA | NA | TRBJ2-5
TGTGCCAGCAGCAGGGGACAGTACTCCCCCTACGAGCAGTACTTC | CASSRGQYSPYEQYF | TRBV6-5 | TRBD1 | few | TRBJ2-7
TGTGCCAGCAGCCAAGACCATCGGACAGGTAGCAATCAGCCCCAGCATTTT | CASSQDHRTGSNQPQHF | TRBV4-2 | TRBD1 | many | TRBJ1-5
TGTGCCAGCAGTCCGCTAGCGGGAGCCGTCGGGGAGCTGTTTTTT | CASSPLAGAVGELFF | TRBV7-7 | TRBD2 | NA | TRBJ2-2
TGTGCCAGCAGCCATCCTGCGGGGGCCACTGAAGCTTTCTTT | CASSHPAGATEAFF | TRBV11-1 | NA | few | TRBJ1-1
TGTGCCACCAGTGGACGGGACACAACAGACCCAGATACGCAGTATTTT | CATSGRDTTDPDTQYF | TRBV24-1 | NA | few | TRBJ2-3
TGTGCCAGCAGGCATGTGGGGGGCGCCGACACTGAAGCTTTCTTT | CASRHVGGADTEAFF | TRBV9 | NA | NA | TRBJ1-1
TGTGCCAGCAGCCGCCGACAGGCCTCGAACACCGGGGAGCTGTTTTTT | CASSRRQASNTGELFF | TRBV7-2 | NA | few | TRBJ2-2
TGTGCCATCAGTGAGTTAACGAACTTGACAGGGACGAACACCGGGGAGCTGTTTTTT | CAISELTNLTGTNTGELFF | TRBV10-3 | TRBD1 | NA | TRBJ2-2